The T cell receptor beta chain under discussion was sequenced for a study of control samples from healthy donors and cancer patients. CDR3 length equals 15 residues. Germline CDR1 is SGHRS and CDR2 is YFSETQ. Trimming stripped 1 base from V and 0 bases from J, with 5 bases between. The repertoire was sequenced with immunoSEQ multiplex PCR; TCRdb's copy has only in-frame clones and lacks some. The sample contains about 160,000 clones, roughly 94% of which appear only once. V usage is TRBV5-1 and J usage is TRBJ1-6; D not resolved. The TCR comes from a woman aged 40 to 49 in good health. Sequencing was done on a sample of blood. CDR3 residues: CASSLLSSYNSPLHF. Written as DNA, the CDR3 is TGCGCCAGCAGCTTGTTGAGCTCCTATAATTCACCCCTCCACTTT.